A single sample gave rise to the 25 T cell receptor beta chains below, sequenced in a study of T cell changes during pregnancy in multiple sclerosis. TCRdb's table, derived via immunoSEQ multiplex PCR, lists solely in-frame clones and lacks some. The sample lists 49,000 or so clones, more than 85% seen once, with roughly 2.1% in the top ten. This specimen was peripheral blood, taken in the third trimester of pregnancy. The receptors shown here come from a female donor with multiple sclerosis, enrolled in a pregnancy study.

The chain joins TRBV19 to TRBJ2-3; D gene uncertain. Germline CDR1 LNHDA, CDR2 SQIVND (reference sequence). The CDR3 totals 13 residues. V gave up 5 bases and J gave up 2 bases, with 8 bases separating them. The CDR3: CASSPVVTDTQYF. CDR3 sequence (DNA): TGTGCCAGTAGTCCCGTAGTCACAGATACGCAGTATTTT. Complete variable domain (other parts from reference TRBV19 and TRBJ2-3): DGGITQSPKYLFRKEGQNVTLSCEQNLNHDAMYWYRQDPGQGLRLIYYSQIVNDFQKGDIAEGYSVSREKKESFPLTVTSAQKNPTAFYLCASSPVVTDTQYFGPGTRLTVL.

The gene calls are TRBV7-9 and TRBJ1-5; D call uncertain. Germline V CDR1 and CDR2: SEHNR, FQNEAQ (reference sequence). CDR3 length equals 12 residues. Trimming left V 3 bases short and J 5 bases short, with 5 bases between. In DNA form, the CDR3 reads TGTGCCAGCAGCTTTGAGGATCAGCCCCAGCATTTT. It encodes CASSFEDQPQHF. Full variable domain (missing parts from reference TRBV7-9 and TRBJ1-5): DTGVSQNPRHKITKRGQNVTFRCDPISEHNRLYWYRQTLGQGPEFLTYFQNEAQLEKSRLLSDRFSAERPKGSFSTLEIQRTEQGDSAMYLCASSFEDQPQHFGDGTRLSIL.

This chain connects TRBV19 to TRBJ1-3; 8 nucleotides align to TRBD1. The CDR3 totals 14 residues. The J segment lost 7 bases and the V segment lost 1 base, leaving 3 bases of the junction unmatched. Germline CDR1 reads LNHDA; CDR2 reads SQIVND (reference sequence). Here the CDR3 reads CASSIGQGANTIYF. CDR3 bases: TGTGCCAGTAGTATAGGGCAGGGGGCTAACACCATATATTTT.

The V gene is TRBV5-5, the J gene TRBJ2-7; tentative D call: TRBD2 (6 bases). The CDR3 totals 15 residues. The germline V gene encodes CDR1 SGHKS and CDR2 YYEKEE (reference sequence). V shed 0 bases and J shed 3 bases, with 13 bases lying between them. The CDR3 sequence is CASSLVPDGGYEQYF. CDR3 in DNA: TGTGCCAGCAGCTTGGTCCCAGACGGGGGCTACGAGCAGTACTTC.

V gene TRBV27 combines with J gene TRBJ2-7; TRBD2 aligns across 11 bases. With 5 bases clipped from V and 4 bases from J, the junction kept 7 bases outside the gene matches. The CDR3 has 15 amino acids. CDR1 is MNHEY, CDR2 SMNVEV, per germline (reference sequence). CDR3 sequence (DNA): TGTGCCAGCAGTCGAGTACTAGCGGGAGCGTACGAGCAGTACTTC. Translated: CASSRVLAGAYEQYF.

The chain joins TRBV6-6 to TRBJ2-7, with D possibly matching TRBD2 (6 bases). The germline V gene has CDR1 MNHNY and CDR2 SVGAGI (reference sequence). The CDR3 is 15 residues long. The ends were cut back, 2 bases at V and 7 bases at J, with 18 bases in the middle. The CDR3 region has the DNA TGTGCCAGCAGTTACGGGCGGGAACATACGTTTGAGCAGTACTTC. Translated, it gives CASSYGREHTFEQYF.

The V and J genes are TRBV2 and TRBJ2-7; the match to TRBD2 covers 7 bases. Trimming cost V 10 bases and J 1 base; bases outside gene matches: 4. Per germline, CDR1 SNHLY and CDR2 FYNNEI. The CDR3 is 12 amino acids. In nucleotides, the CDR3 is TGTGCCACCCGGCGGGGGTCCTACGAGCAGTACTTC. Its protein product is CATRRGSYEQYF.

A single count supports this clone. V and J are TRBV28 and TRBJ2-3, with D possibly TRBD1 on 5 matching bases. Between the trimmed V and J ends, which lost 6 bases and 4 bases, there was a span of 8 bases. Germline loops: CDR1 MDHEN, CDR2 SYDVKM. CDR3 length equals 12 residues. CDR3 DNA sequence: TGTGCCAGCAGAGGACACCCAGATACGCAGTATTTT. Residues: CASRGHPDTQYF.

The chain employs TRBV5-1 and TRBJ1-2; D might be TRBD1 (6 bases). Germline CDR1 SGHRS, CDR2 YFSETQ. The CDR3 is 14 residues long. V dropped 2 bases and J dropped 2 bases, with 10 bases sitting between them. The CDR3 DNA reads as TGCGCCAGCAGCTTCGGACAGAACAACTATGGCTACACCTTC. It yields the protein CASSFGQNNYGYTF.

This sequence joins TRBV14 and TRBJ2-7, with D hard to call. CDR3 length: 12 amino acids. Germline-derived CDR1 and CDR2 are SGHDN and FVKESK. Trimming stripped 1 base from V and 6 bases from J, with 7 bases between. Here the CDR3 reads CASSQVPSEQYF. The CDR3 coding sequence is TGTGCCAGCAGCCAAGTTCCCTCCGAGCAGTACTTC.

The CDR3 coding sequence is TGTGCCAGCAGCGAGGAGGGTGGCGCTGGGGAAAAACTGTTTTTT. This encodes CASSEEGGAGEKLFF. The chain employs TRBV7-9 and TRBJ1-4; D unclear. The CDR3 consists of 15 residues. V was cut by 5 bases and J by 8 bases, with 18 bases left in between. CDR1 SEHNR and CDR2 FQNEAQ come from the germline V gene (reference sequence).

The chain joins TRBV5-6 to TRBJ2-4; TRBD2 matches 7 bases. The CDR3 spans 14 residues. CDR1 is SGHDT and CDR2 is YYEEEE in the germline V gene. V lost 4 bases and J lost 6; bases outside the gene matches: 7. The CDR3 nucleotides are TGTGCCAGCAGCGGCGGGGGAGGGGTAAACATTCAGTACTTC. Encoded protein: CASSGGGGVNIQYF.

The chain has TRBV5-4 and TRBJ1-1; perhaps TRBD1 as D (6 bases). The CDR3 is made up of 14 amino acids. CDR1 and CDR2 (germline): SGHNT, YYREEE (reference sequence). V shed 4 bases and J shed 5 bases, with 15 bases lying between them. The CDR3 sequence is CASSQQGGKTEAFF. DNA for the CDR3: TGTGCCAGCAGCCAACAGGGTGGAAAAACTGAAGCTTTCTTT.

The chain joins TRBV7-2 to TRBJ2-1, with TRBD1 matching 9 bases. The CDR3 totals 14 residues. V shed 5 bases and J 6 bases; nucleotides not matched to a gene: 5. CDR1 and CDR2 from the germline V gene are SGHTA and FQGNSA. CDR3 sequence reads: CASSKGQGFNEQFF. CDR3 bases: TGTGCCAGCAGCAAGGGACAGGGTTTCAATGAGCAGTTCTTC.

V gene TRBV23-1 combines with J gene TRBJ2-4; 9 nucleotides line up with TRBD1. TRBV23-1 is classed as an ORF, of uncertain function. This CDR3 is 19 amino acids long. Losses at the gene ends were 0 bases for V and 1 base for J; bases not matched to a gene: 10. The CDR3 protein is CASSQSGTGPWGAKNIQYF. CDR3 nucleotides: TGCGCCAGCAGTCAATCGGGGACAGGGCCCTGGGGGGCCAAAAACATTCAGTACTTC.

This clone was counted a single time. The CDR3 loop is CASSSLALGRNIQYF. The CDR3 coding sequence is TGTGCCAGCAGCTCCCTAGCCCTGGGTAGGAACATTCAGTACTTC. J is TRBJ2-4 and V is TRBV5-8; D might be TRBD2 (5 bases). Germline V gene lookup returns CDR1 SGHTS and CDR2 YDEGEE. Trimming removed 3 bases from V and 7 bases from J, with 17 bases in between. The CDR3 contains 15 residues.

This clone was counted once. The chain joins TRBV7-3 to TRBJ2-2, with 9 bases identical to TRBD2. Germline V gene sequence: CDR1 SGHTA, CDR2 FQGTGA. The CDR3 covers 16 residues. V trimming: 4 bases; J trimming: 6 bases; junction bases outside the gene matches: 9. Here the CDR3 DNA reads TGTGCCAGCAGCTGGGGGGCGGGAGGGGCCGCCGGGGAGCTGTTTTTT. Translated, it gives CASSWGAGGAAGELFF.

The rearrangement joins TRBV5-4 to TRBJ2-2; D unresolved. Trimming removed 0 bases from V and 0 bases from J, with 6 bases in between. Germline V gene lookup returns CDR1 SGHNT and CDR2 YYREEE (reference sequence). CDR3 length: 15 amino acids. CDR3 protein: CASSLGGSNTGELFF. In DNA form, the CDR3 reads TGTGCCAGCAGCTTGGGCGGATCGAACACCGGGGAGCTGTTTTTT.

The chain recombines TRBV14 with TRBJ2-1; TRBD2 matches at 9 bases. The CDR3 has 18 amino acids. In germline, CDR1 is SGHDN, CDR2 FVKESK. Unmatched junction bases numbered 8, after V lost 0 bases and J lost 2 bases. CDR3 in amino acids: CASSQEGGGGRAYNEQFF. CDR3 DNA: TGTGCCAGCAGCCAAGAGGGGGGAGGCGGGAGGGCCTACAATGAGCAGTTCTTC. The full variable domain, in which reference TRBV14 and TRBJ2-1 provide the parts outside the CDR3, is EAGVTQFPSHSVIEKGQTVTLRCDPISGHDNLYWYRRVMGKEIKFLLHFVKESKQDESGMPNNRFLAERTGGTYSTLKVQPAELEDSGVYFCASSQEGGGGRAYNEQFFGPGTRLTVL.

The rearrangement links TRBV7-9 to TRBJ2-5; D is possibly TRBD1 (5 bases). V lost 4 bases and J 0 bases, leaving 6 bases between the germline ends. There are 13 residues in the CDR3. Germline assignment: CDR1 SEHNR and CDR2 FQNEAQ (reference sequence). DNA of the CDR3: TGTGCCAGCAGCTCAGGGAACCAAGAGACCCAGTACTTC. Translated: CASSSGNQETQYF.

The CDR3 spells CASSLGQGDYGYTF. CDR3 nucleotide sequence: TGTGCCAGCAGCTTGGGCCAGGGGGACTATGGCTACACCTTC. J is TRBJ1-2 and V is TRBV5-4; TRBD1 matches at 7 bases. There are 14 residues in the CDR3. The germline V gene has CDR1 SGHNT and CDR2 YYREEE (reference sequence). J lost 3 bases, V lost 0 bases, and 2 bases had no gene match.

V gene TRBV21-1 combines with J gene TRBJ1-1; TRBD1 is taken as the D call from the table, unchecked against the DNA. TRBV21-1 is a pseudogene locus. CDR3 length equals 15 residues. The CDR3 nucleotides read TGTGCCAGCAGTCAGAACGGACAGGGATACACTGAAGCTTTCTTT. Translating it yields CASSQNGQGYTEAFF.

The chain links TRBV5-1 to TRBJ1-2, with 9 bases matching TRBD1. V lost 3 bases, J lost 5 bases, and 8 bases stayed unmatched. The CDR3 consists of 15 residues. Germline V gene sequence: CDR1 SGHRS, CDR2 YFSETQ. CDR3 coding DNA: TGCGCCAGCAGCTCGGCCGGACAGGGGTCATATGGCTACACCTTC. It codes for CASSSAGQGSYGYTF.

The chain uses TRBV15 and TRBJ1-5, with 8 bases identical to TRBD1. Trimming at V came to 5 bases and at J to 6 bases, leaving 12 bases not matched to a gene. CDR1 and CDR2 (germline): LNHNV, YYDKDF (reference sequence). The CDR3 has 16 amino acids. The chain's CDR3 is CATSQLAGGTGQPQHF. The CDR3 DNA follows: TGTGCCACCAGCCAGCTAGCAGGGGGCACGGGTCAGCCCCAGCATTTT.

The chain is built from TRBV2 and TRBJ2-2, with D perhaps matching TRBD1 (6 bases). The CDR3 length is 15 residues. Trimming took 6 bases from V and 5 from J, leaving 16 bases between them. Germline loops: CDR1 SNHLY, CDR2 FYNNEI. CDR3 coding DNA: TGTGCCAGCAGAATCGAAGACAGGTTGACCGGGGAGCTGTTTTTT. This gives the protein CASRIEDRLTGELFF.